Shown below are 10 T cell receptor beta chains from a single sample sequenced in a study of regulatory T cells in long-lasting Graves disease. The time point: newly diagnosed GD, antithyroid drugs for less than 3 months. RNA extracted from PBMCs served as the sequencing template. For TCR beta, libraries came from iRepertoire HTBI primers and Arm-PCR of CDR3 regions. TCRdb used MiXCR to reprocess the multiplex PCR reads, holding one entry per CDR3 protein. The table shows 530,000 or so distinct CDR3 sequences, with 15% to 20% occurring only once. These data were also filed under a second study, of T cells in Graves' hyperthyroidism and ophthalmopathy.

The sequenced sample was peripheral blood mononuclear cells (PBMCs), obtained at new diagnosis, from a patient treated with antithyroid drugs. Receptor source: a man in his late teens or twenties with Graves disease.

This chain links TRBV20-1 with TRBJ2-7, with 10 bases that match TRBD2. Trimming removed 1 base from V and 7 bases from J; junction bases left unmatched: 10. Germline CDR1 and CDR2: DFQATT and SNEGSKA (reference sequence). The CDR3 contains 15 residues. The CDR3: CSARGTSGYVREQYF. CDR3 sequence (DNA): TGCAGTGCTAGAGGGACTAGCGGCTACGTAAGGGAGCAGTACTTC.

This clonotype was detected a few times. This chain joins TRBV15 and TRBJ1-2; D gene unclear. The CDR3 is 17 amino acids. V was cut by 5 bases and J by 3 bases, with 22 bases left in between. Germline loops: CDR1 LNHNV, CDR2 YYDKDF (reference sequence). The CDR3 DNA reads TGTGCCACCAGCCCCGACCAGCAGACGGTCCCCTACTATGGCTACACCTTC. As protein: CATSPDQQTVPYYGYTF.

This clonotype appeared many times. The gene calls are TRBV7-8 and TRBJ1-3; 7 bases agree with TRBD1. The length of the CDR3 is 16 residues. The germline V gene encodes CDR1 SGHVS and CDR2 FQNEAQ. The trim removed 1 base at V and 2 bases at J, leaving 5 bases unmatched. CDR3 protein: CASSLVGQITGNTIYF. The CDR3 DNA reads TGTGCCAGCAGCTTAGTGGGACAGATCACTGGAAACACCATATATTTT.

CDR3 residues: CAWSGGGARETQYF. The CDR3 DNA sequence: TGTGCCTGGAGTGGGGGGGGGGCTCGGGAGACCCAGTACTTC. The gene calls are TRBV30 and TRBJ2-5; perhaps TRBD2 as D (7 bases). In germline, CDR1 is GTSNPN, CDR2 SVGIG (reference sequence). This CDR3 region has 14 residues. The germline V and J ends were trimmed by 1 base and 5 bases, with 14 bases remaining between them.

This clonotype was seen at least ten times. The rearrangement joins TRBV12-3 or TRBV12-4 to TRBJ2-7, with D possibly TRBD1 on 6 matching bases. The V gene lost 3 bases and the J gene lost 2 bases, with 8 bases spanning the gap. The CDR3 loop spans 13 amino acids. CDR3 in amino acids: CASSLGATYEQYF. CDR3 coding DNA: TGTGCCAGCAGTTTGGGGGCGACCTACGAGCAGTACTTC.

This clonotype was detected once. A read error may be the cause here, since a much bigger clone is one base away. The genes are TRBV20-1 and TRBJ1-1; no reliable D call. In germline, CDR1 is DFQATT, CDR2 SNEGSKA (reference sequence). The CDR3 runs to 11 residues. V lost 8 bases to trimming and J lost 5 bases, with 12 bases between them. In nucleotides, the CDR3 is TGCAGTACTGGCCTAACAACTGAAGCTTTCTTT. Translated: CSTGLTTEAFF.

This clonotype was detected many times. The V and J genes are TRBV30 and TRBJ2-7; maybe TRBD1 (5 bases). Trimming removed 1 base at V and 4 bases at J, with 11 bases between. The CDR3 consists of 13 residues. Germline assignment: CDR1 GTSNPN and CDR2 SVGIG (reference sequence). CDR3 amino acids: CAWSADRAYEQYF. In nucleotides, the CDR3 is TGTGCCTGGAGTGCCGACAGAGCTTACGAGCAGTACTTC.

The chain combines TRBV12-3 or TRBV12-4 with TRBJ1-2; weak D call: TRBD1 (5 bases). The CDR3 totals 11 residues. Between the trimmed V and J ends, which lost 4 bases and 10 bases, there was a span of 10 bases. CDR3 loop: CASSSGYNYTF. In DNA form, the CDR3 reads TGTGCCAGCAGTTCAGGGTATAACTACACCTTC.

This clonotype was observed a handful of times. This rearrangement joins TRBV25-1 to TRBJ2-3; D ambiguous. CDR1 and CDR2 (germline): MGHDK, SYGVNS. The ends were cut back, 0 bases at V and 5 bases at J, with 6 bases in the middle. The CDR3 runs to 13 residues. CDR3 in amino acids: CASSEYGGDTQYF. CDR3 coding DNA: TGTGCCAGCAGTGAATATGGTGGAGATACGCAGTATTTT.

The sample holds many counts of this clonotype. This CDR3 reads CASSYFRNTEAFF. CDR3 coding DNA: TGTGCCAGCAGTTACTTTAGGAACACTGAAGCTTTCTTT. The chain couples TRBV6-5 to TRBJ1-1; unclear D gene. The length of the CDR3 is 13 residues. The V end was cut by 1 base, the J end by 1 base, with 4 bases between. CDR1 is MNHEY and CDR2 is SVGAGI in the germline V gene.